This TCR beta chain was recovered during a study of cytomegalovirus exposure and HLA in healthy donors. General observations from the study: Clonal expansion, a later analysis showed, was greater in HLA-associated TCR beta chains than in equally common others. An analysis done earlier found most TCR beta V segments productive about 90% or about 30% of the time. The sole available immune exposure information was CMV serostatus.

To note about this clone: What it binds is unknown.

The PCR employed 60 Vbeta primers together with 13 Jbeta primers. Only in-frame clones appear in the TCRdb table, and some are missing; sequencing was by immunoSEQ multiplex PCR. The sample holds 110,000 to 150,000 clones, 75% seen once. The sequenced sample consisted of PBMCs. This clonotype was sampled from a man aged 30 to 39 in good health and CMV-seronegative.

The CDR3 nucleotides read TGTGCCAGCAGTTTGCCGGGGACTCCCCTCGAGCAGTACTTC. This translates into CASSLPGTPLEQYF. The genes are TRBV27 and TRBJ2-7; D might be TRBD2 (6 bases). Trimming took off 3 bases at V and 6 bases at J, with 15 bases between the two ends. The CDR3 length is 14 residues. Per the germline V gene, CDR1 is MNHEY and CDR2 is SMNVEV (reference sequence).